This T cell receptor beta chain was profiled in a study of CD8+CD57+ T cells in acquired aplastic anemia. In the study overall: When averaged, DNA from sorted CD4+ and CD8+ cells came to approximately 3.2 ug.

Template material for TCR beta VDJ and CDR3 profiling consisted of genomic DNA. TCRdb analysed the reads with MiXCR anew, one entry per CDR3 protein. The sample consists of under 500,000 distinct CDR3 sequences, around 30% of them appearing once. V lost 6 bases to trimming and J lost 0 bases, with 17 bases between them. The CDR3 length is 15 residues. In germline, CDR1 is DFQATT, CDR2 SNEGSKA (reference sequence). Patients who underwent sequencing had shown CD8+CD57+ cell expansion by flow cytometry. Each of the patients presented with severe acquired aplastic anemia. In this sample, this clonotype turned up many times. Its antigen is not identified. Whole-study findings and limits: Patients had roughly 31 CD8+ CDR3 sequences in common with controls (the shared set). Patients were compared with controls for CD8+ Simpson's diversity, and no significant difference emerged.

This sequence originates from a human donor with aplastic anemia. The sequencing sample was made of sorted CD4+, CD8+, or CD8+CD57+ T cells (not recorded which) from PBMCs. The chain joins TRBV20-1 to TRBJ1-2, with no clear D. CDR3 loop: CSAVQPETTNYGYTF. The CDR3 DNA follows: TGCAGTGCCGTCCAGCCAGAAACCACTAACTATGGCTACACCTTC.